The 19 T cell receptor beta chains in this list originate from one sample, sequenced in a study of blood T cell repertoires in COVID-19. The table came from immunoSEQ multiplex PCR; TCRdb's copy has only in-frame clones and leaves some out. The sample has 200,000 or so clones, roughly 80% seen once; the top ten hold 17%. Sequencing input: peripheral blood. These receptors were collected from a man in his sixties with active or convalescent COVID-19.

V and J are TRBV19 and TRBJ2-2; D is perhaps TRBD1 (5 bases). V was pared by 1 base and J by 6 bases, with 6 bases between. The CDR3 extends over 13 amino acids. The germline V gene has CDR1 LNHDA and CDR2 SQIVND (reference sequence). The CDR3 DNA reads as TGTGCCAGTAGTATAGCAGGGCCCGGGGAGCTGTTTTTT. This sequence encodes CASSIAGPGELFF.

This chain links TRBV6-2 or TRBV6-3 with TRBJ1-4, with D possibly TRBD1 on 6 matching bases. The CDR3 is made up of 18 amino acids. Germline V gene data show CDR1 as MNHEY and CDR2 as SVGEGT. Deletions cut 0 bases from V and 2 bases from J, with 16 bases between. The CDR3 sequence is CASSYSNSWTETNEKLFF. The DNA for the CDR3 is TGTGCCAGCAGTTACTCGAATTCTTGGACAGAGACTAATGAAAAACTGTTTTTT.

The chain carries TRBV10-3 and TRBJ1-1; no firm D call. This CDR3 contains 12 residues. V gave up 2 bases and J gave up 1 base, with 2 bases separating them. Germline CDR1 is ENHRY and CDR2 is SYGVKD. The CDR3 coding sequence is TGTGCCATCAGTGAGCGGAACACTGAAGCTTTCTTT. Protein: CAISERNTEAFF.

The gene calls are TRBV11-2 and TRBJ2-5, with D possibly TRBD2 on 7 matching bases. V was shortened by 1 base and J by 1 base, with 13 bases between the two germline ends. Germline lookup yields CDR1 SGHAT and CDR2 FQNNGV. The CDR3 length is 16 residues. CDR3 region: CASSLVGGGRQETQYF. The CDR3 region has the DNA TGTGCCAGCAGCTTAGTAGGCGGGGGCCGCCAAGAGACCCAGTACTTC.

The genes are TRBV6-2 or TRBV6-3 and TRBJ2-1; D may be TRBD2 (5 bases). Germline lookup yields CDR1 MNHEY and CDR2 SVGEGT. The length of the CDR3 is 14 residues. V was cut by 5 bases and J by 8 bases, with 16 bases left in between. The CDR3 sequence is CASSEEVALHEQFF. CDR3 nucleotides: TGTGCCAGCAGTGAGGAGGTAGCGCTCCATGAGCAGTTCTTC.

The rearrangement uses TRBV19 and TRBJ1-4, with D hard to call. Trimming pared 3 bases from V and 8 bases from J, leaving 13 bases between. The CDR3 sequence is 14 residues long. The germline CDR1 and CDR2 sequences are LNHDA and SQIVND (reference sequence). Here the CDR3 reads CASSISSVGEKLFF. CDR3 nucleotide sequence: TGTGCCAGTAGTATTAGCTCAGTCGGGGAAAAACTGTTTTTT.

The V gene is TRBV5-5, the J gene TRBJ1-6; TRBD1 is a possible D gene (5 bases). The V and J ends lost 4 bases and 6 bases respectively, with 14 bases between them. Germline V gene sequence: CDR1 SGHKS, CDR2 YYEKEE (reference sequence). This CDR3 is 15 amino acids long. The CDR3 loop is CASSTLGGINSPLHF. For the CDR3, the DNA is TGTGCCAGCAGCACCCTTGGGGGGATTAATTCACCCCTCCACTTT.

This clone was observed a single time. CDR3 DNA: TGCGCCAGCAGCGAAAGCGGGAGCAATGAGCAGTTCTTC. Protein product: CASSESGSNEQFF. The V call is TRBV5-1, the J call TRBJ2-1, with 8 bases lining up with TRBD2. CDR3 size: 13 residues. V was pared by 4 bases and J by 6 bases, with 3 bases of the junction left unmatched. The germline gives CDR1 SGHRS, CDR2 YFSETQ. The variable domain in full, completed from reference TRBV5-1 and TRBJ2-1, reads KAGVTQTPRYLIKTRGQQVTLSCSPISGHRSVSWYQQTPGQGLQFLFEYFSETQRNKGNFPGRFSGRQFSNSRSEMNVSTLELGDSALYLCASSESGSNEQFFGPGTRLTVL.

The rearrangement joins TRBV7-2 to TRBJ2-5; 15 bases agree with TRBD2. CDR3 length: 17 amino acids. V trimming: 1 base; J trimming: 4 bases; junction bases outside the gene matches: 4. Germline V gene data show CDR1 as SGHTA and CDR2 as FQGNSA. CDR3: CASSLEGLAGGGETQYF. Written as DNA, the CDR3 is TGTGCCAGCAGCTTAGAGGGACTAGCGGGAGGAGGAGAGACCCAGTACTTC.

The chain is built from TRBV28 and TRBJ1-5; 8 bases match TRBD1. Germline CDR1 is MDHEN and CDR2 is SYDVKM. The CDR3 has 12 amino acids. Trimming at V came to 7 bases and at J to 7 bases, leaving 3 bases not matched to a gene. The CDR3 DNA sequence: TGTGCCAGCAAGGCAGGGGGCCAGCCCCAGCATTTT. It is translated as CASKAGGQPQHF.

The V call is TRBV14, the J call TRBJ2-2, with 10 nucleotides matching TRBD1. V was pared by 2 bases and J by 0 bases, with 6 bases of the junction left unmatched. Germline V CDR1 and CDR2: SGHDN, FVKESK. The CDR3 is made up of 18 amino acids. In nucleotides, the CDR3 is TGTGCCAGCAGCCAACGCCGAGGACAGGGGGCGAACACCGGGGAGCTGTTTTTT. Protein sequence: CASSQRRGQGANTGELFF.

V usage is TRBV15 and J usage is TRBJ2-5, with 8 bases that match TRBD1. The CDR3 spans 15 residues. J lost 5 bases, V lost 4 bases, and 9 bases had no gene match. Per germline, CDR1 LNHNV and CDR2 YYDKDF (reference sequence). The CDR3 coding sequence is TGTGCCACCAGCAACGGACAGGGTAGGAAGGAGACCCAGTACTTC. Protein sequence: CATSNGQGRKETQYF.

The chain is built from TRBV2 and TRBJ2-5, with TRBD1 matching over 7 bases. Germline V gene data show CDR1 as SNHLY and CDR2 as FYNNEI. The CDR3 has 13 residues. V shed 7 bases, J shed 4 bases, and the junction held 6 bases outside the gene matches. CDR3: CASKRGLRETQYF. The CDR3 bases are TGTGCCAGCAAGAGGGGGCTTAGAGAGACCCAGTACTTC.

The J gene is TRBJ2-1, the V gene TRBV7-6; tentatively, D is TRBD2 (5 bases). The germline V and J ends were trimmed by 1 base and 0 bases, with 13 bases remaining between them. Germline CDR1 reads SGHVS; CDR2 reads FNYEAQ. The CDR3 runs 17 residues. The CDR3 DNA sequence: TGTGCCAGCAGCTTAGGACGAACGGGAAGCTCCTACAATGAGCAGTTCTTC. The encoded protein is CASSLGRTGSSYNEQFF.

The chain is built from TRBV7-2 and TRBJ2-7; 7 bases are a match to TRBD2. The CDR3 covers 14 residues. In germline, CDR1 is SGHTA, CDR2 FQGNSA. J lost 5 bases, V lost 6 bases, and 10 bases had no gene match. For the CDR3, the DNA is TGTGCCAGCAGGCCCCCGGGACTACCCCACGAGCAGTACTTC. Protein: CASRPPGLPHEQYF. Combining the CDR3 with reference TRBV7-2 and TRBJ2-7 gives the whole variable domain GAGVSQSPSNKVTEKGKDVELRCDPISGHTALYWYRQSLGQGLEFLIYFQGNSAPDKSGLPSDRFSAERTGGSVSTLTIQRTQQEDSAVYLCASRPPGLPHEQYFGPGTRLTVT.

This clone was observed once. CDR3 DNA: TGTGCCAGCAGTGTAAACGGGAGGGGCCGCGAGACCCAGTACTTC. Protein sequence: CASSVNGRGRETQYF. This chain joins TRBV2 and TRBJ2-5; 8 nucleotides agree with TRBD2. CDR1 SNHLY and CDR2 FYNNEI come from the germline V gene. The CDR3 runs to 15 residues. With V trimmed by 4 bases and J by 5 bases, 9 bases remained unmatched. Full variable domain (remainder filled in from reference TRBV2 and TRBJ2-5): EPEVTQTPSHQVTQMGQEVILRCVPISNHLYFYWYRQILGQKVEFLVSFYNNEISEKSEIFDDQFSVERPDGSNFTLKIRSTKLEDSAMYFCASSVNGRGRETQYFGPGTRLLVL.

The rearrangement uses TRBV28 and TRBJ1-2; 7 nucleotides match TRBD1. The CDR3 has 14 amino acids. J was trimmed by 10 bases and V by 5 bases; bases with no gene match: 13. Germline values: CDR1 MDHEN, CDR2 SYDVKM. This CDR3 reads CASSQPDRVPFYTF. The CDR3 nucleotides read TGTGCCAGCAGTCAGCCCGACAGGGTCCCCTTCTACACCTTC.

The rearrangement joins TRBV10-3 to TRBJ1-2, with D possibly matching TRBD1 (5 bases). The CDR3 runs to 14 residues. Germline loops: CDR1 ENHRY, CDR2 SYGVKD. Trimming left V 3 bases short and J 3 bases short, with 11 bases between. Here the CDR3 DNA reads TGTGCCATCAGTGACCGGGCAGGGCACTATGGCTACACCTTC. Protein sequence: CAISDRAGHYGYTF.

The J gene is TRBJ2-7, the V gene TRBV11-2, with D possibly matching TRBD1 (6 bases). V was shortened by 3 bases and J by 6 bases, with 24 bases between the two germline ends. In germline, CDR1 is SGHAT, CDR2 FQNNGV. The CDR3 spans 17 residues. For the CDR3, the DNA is TGTGCCAGCAGCTTCGGCAGGGGCGGCCCATCGTTATCCGAGCAGTACTTC. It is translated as CASSFGRGGPSLSEQYF.